The 14 T cell receptor beta chains given below trace back to one sample, sequenced in a study of T cell changes during pregnancy in multiple sclerosis. TCRdb's table, derived via immunoSEQ multiplex PCR, lists solely in-frame clones and lacks some. In the table there are roughly 93,000 clones, about 91% of which are singletons. Sample: peripheral blood, taken before pregnancy. The receptors here all came from a female donor with multiple sclerosis, enrolled in a pregnancy study.

A few counts support this clone. The rearrangement links TRBV18 to TRBJ1-5; a weak D match, TRBD1 (6 bases). The CDR3 sequence is 15 residues long. Trimming left V 1 base short and J 6 bases short, with 13 bases between. Germline CDR1 is KGHSH and CDR2 is LQKENI. CDR3 sequence reads: CASSPRQGNGQPQHF. The CDR3 region has the DNA TGTGCCAGCTCACCACGGCAGGGGAACGGTCAGCCCCAGCATTTT.

This chain joins TRBV30 and TRBJ2-2; 7 bases line up with TRBD1. Germline V gene lookup returns CDR1 GTSNPN and CDR2 SVGIG (reference sequence). V lost 4 bases to trimming and J lost 5 bases; unmatched junction nucleotides: 4. This CDR3 spans 13 amino acids. CDR3 DNA sequence: TGTGCCTGGAAGGCACAGGGGACCGGGGAGCTGTTTTTT. It is translated as CAWKAQGTGELFF.

A remark on this clone: The same CDR3 also results from other DNA sequences found in this sample. The rearrangement joins TRBV5-1 to TRBJ1-5; 11 bases line up with TRBD1. Germline trimming cut 1 base from V and 5 bases from J; bases unmatched to any gene: 2. CDR3 size: 15 residues. Germline CDR1 reads SGHRS; CDR2 reads YFSETQ. The CDR3 region is CASSLRTGGDQPQHF. The CDR3 nucleotides are TGCGCCAGCAGCTTGAGGACAGGGGGCGATCAGCCCCAGCATTTT.

The rearrangement links TRBV5-1 to TRBJ1-3; D unclear. The CDR3 runs 15 residues. Trimming stripped 2 bases from V and 0 bases from J, with 9 bases between. CDR1 and CDR2 (germline): SGHRS, YFSETQ. The CDR3 DNA is TGCGCCAGCAGCTTTGACTCGAGCTCTGGAAACACCATATATTTT. Translating gives CASSFDSSSGNTIYF. Based on the CDR3 plus reference TRBV5-1 and TRBJ1-3, the full variable domain is KAGVTQTPRYLIKTRGQQVTLSCSPISGHRSVSWYQQTPGQGLQFLFEYFSETQRNKGNFPGRFSGRQFSNSRSEMNVSTLELGDSALYLCASSFDSSSGNTIYFGEGSWLTVV.

The CDR3 DNA reads as TGTGCCAGCAGTTCCGGACAGGGCTACGAGCAGTACTTC. Translating gives CASSSGQGYEQYF. This chain connects TRBV6-6 to TRBJ2-7; the match to TRBD1 covers 8 bases. CDR3 length equals 13 residues. V trimming: 4 bases; J trimming: 3 bases; junction bases outside the gene matches: 2. The germline V gene has CDR1 MNHNY and CDR2 SVGAGI (reference sequence).

This clone was recorded once. The chain carries TRBV7-8 and TRBJ1-4, with TRBD1 identical over 7 bases. Per the germline V gene, CDR1 is SGHVS and CDR2 is FQNEAQ. This CDR3 has 17 amino acids. V shed 2 bases and J 5 bases; nucleotides not matched to a gene: 11. CDR3 sequence: CASSLRTGREKNEKLFF. CDR3 sequence (DNA): TGTGCCAGCAGCTTAAGGACAGGCAGGGAAAAAAATGAAAAACTGTTTTTT. The full variable domain, rest sourced from reference TRBV7-8 and TRBJ1-4, is GAGVSQSPRYKVAKRGQDVALRCDPISGHVSLFWYQQALGQGPEFLTYFQNEAQLDKSGLPSDRFFAERPEGSVSTLKIQRTQQEDSAVYLCASSLRTGREKNEKLFFGSGTQLSVL.

J is TRBJ2-5 and V is TRBV15; 10 bases agree with TRBD1. The J segment lost 5 bases and the V segment lost 2 bases, leaving 8 bases of the junction unmatched. CDR3 size: 16 residues. Germline CDR1 is LNHNV and CDR2 is YYDKDF (reference sequence). As DNA, the CDR3 is TGTGCCACCAGCAGACGACAGGGGGCGAGGTCGGAGACCCAGTACTTC. It yields the protein CATSRRQGARSETQYF.

This clone has only one observation. This chain links TRBV7-6 with TRBJ2-2, with D perhaps TRBD2 (6 bases). The CDR3 is made up of 14 amino acids. V lost 5 bases to trimming and J lost 5 bases, with 12 bases between them. Germline-derived CDR1 and CDR2 are SGHVS and FNYEAQ. The CDR3 sequence is CASSPRERTGELFF. The DNA of the CDR3 is TGTGCCAGCAGCCCCCGGGAGCGGACCGGGGAGCTGTTTTTT.

This clone was found once. The CDR3 nucleotides are TGTGCCAGTAGTAGGGCTCGAAGACAGGGGGCGGCCTATGGCTACACCTTC. Translation gives CASSRARRQGAAYGYTF. The V gene is TRBV19, the J gene TRBJ1-2; 10 bases are shared with TRBD1. Germline CDR1 reads LNHDA; CDR2 reads SQIVND (reference sequence). There are 17 residues in the CDR3. V was pared by 4 bases and J by 4 bases, with 12 bases of the junction left unmatched.

A few counts support this clone. The chain recombines TRBV10-1 with TRBJ1-5; D may be TRBD1 (5 bases). V lost 2 bases to trimming and J lost 6 bases, with 8 bases between them. From germline, CDR1 is WNHNN and CDR2 SYGVQD (reference sequence). This CDR3 has 13 amino acids. CDR3 sequence reads: CASSEGGGQPQHF. As DNA, the CDR3 is TGCGCCAGCAGTGAGGGGGGAGGTCAGCCCCAGCATTTT.

The chain has TRBV6-5 and TRBJ1-5; no reliable D call. The CDR3 runs to 15 residues. V was clipped by 11 bases and J by 8 bases, with 25 bases between them. CDR1 is MNHEY and CDR2 is SVGAGI in the germline V gene. The CDR3 protein is CASRKRPLAVEPQHF. As DNA, the CDR3 is TGTGCCTCGAGGAAGCGCCCTTTAGCAGTGGAGCCCCAGCATTTT.

The CDR3 loop reads CASSQRVRQGSPHEQYF. The CDR3 DNA is TGCGCCAGCAGCCAACGGGTTAGACAGGGTTCGCCCCACGAGCAGTACTTC. The rearrangement uses TRBV4-3 and TRBJ2-7; 7 nucleotides line up with TRBD1. The CDR3 runs to 17 residues. Germline V gives CDR1 LGHNA, CDR2 YSLEER. J gave up 5 bases and V 2 bases, and 15 bases lay outside the gene matches.

The gene calls are TRBV18 and TRBJ2-7; 10 bases align to TRBD2. Trimming took 2 bases from V and 6 from J; bases not matched to a gene: 7. The germline V gene encodes CDR1 KGHSH and CDR2 LQKENI. This CDR3 is built from 15 residues. CDR3: CASSPSLAGGVEQYF. CDR3 bases: TGTGCCAGCTCACCAAGTTTAGCGGGAGGTGTCGAGCAGTACTTC.

The chain recombines TRBV29-1 with TRBJ2-2; 8 nucleotides agree with TRBD2. From germline, CDR1 is SQVTM and CDR2 ANQGSEA. V dropped 4 bases and J dropped 2; count of bases not matched to a gene: 12. The CDR3 contains 17 residues. The CDR3 loop reads CSVGAVSGGPNTGELFF. In nucleotides, the CDR3 is TGCAGCGTTGGGGCGGTAAGCGGGGGCCCTAACACCGGGGAGCTGTTTTTT.